Presented here are 10 T cell receptor beta chains from one specimen sequenced in a study of cytomegalovirus exposure and HLA in healthy donors (dated by TCRdb to 2016 to 2017). Libraries were built with the immunoSEQ multiplex PCR assay. A mixture of 60 forward primers for TCR Vbeta segments and 13 reverse primers for TCR Jbeta segments was used in the multiplex PCR. The source is immuneACCESS, and TCRdb retained only in-frame sequences with V and J called. Part of the clones is not carried over; for the studies checked, unresolved V genes explain less than half of this, and the remainder is unexplained. Here the sample has 150,000 to 200,000 clones; about 90% occur a single time. Over 0.2% of the sample rests with the top ten. The sample comprised PBMCs. These receptors originate from a girl under two years old in good health and CMV-seronegative.

This chain links TRBV30 with TRBJ1-2; no clear D. Germline V gene lookup returns CDR1 GTSNPN and CDR2 SVGIG (reference sequence). The germline V and J ends were trimmed by 0 bases and 8 bases, with 13 bases remaining between them. The CDR3 loop spans 13 amino acids. The DNA of the CDR3 is TGTGCCTGGAGTGTACGGGAGGGCGGCGGCTACACCTTC. Protein sequence: CAWSVREGGGYTF. Variable domain in full (rest from reference TRBV30 and TRBJ1-2): SQTIHQWPATLVQPVGSPLSLECTVEGTSNPNLYWYRQAAGRGLQLLFYSVGIGQISSEVPQNLSASRPQDRQFILSSKKLLLSDSGFYLCAWSVREGGGYTFGSGTRLTVV.

The rearrangement links TRBV19 to TRBJ2-7; 11 bases line up with TRBD2. CDR3 length: 15 amino acids. V lost 1 base, J lost 6 bases, and 5 bases stayed unmatched. The V gene's germline CDR1 is LNHDA and CDR2 SQIVND (reference sequence). CDR3 nucleotides: TGTGCCAGTAGTATAGGCGGACTAGCGGGCGGCGAGCAGTACTTC. Protein sequence: CASSIGGLAGGEQYF.

This clone was detected only once. This chain connects TRBV19 to TRBJ1-5, with TRBD1 matching 8 bases. Germline CDR1 and CDR2: LNHDA and SQIVND (reference sequence). J was trimmed by 2 bases and V by 1 base; bases with no gene match: 7. The CDR3 is 17 amino acids. The CDR3 DNA is TGTGCCAGTAGTATAGGTCGGACAGGGCTGGGCAATCAGCCCCAGCATTTT. This encodes CASSIGRTGLGNQPQHF.

This clone occurred once. The chain is built from TRBV18 and TRBJ1-6; 7 bases line up with TRBD1. Germline values: CDR1 KGHSH, CDR2 LQKENI. The J segment lost 7 bases and the V segment lost 3 bases, leaving 9 bases of the junction unmatched. This CDR3 has 16 amino acids. CDR3 bases: TGTGCCAGCTCACCGCAGACAGGGTACCGGAATTCACCCCTCCACTTT. Translation: CASSPQTGYRNSPLHF.

The chain has TRBV6-5 and TRBJ2-7, with 12 bases matching TRBD2. The trim removed 4 bases at V and 0 bases at J, leaving 1 base unmatched. Per germline, CDR1 MNHEY and CDR2 SVGAGI. The CDR3 spans 15 residues. The CDR3 DNA is TGTGCCAGCAGTTCGACTAGCGGGAGCTCCTACGAGCAGTACTTC. It yields the protein CASSSTSGSSYEQYF.

The chain joins TRBV13 to TRBJ1-4, with a tentative D call TRBD1 (6 bases). Germline CDR1 and CDR2: PRHDT and FYEKMQ (reference sequence). The V and J ends lost 2 bases and 8 bases respectively, with 9 bases between them. This CDR3 region has 13 residues. This CDR3 reads CASSLQGNEKLFF. CDR3 bases: TGTGCCAGCAGCTTACAGGGGAACGAAAAACTGTTTTTT.

There are a few counts of this clone. The same CDR3 is also encoded by other DNA sequences in this sample. The chain links TRBV5-1 to TRBJ1-1; D gene uncertain. Germline-derived CDR1 and CDR2 are SGHRS and YFSETQ. This CDR3 comprises 14 residues. V was trimmed by 0 bases and J by 0 bases, leaving 6 bases between them. The CDR3 DNA follows: TGCGCCAGCAGCTTGGGGCAGGTGAACACTGAAGCTTTCTTT. This translates into CASSLGQVNTEAFF.

V is TRBV29-1 and J is TRBJ2-1; D is possibly TRBD1 (6 bases). The germline V and J ends were trimmed by 8 bases and 6 bases, with 26 bases remaining between them. CDR1 and CDR2 (germline): SQVTM, ANQGSEA. The CDR3 extends over 16 amino acids. The CDR3, as DNA: TGCAGCCGAGCGAGCCCAACAGGGAATCGAACCAATGAGCAGTTCTTC. Its translation is CSRASPTGNRTNEQFF.

The chain carries TRBV19 and TRBJ2-7; 10 bases are shared with TRBD2. With 3 bases clipped from V and 0 bases from J, the junction kept 5 bases outside the gene matches. The CDR3 spans 16 residues. CDR1 and CDR2 from the germline V gene are LNHDA and SQIVND (reference sequence). In DNA, the CDR3 is TGTGCCAGTAGTATTGGTAGCGGGAGGTCCTCCTACGAGCAGTACTTC. It specifies CASSIGSGRSSYEQYF.

The chain joins TRBV16 to TRBJ1-3, with 11 bases fitting TRBD1. The V gene end was trimmed by 4 bases and the J gene end by 2 bases; junction bases not matched to a gene: 7. Germline V lookup: CDR1 KGHSY, CDR2 FQNENV. The CDR3 contains 17 residues. DNA for the CDR3: TGTGCCAGCAGCCTTTTGGACAGGGGGCGGACTGGAAACACCATATATTTT. It codes for CASSLLDRGRTGNTIYF.